This is a list of T cell receptor beta chains from one sample in a study of T-cell memory formation after mild COVID-19. TCRdb reprocessed the 5' RACE reads via MiXCR and lists one record per CDR3 protein. The table records roughly 400,000 distinct CDR3 sequences, 24% of them present only once. The specimen was PBMCs or a T cell subset sorted from them (not recorded which). The receptors here all came from an adult woman who had mild COVID-19 (a few samples of this study predate the infection). Cell type and time point are not known. The CDR3 runs from the conserved cysteine through the conserved F or W. Fields, in order: D gene, clone size, V gene, J gene, CDR3 DNA, CDR3 protein. A D gene is named only where the DNA matches it firmly. Clone size is not always given. Where it is, it says once, few, many or a class for expanded clones.

d_call: -
clone_size: -
v_call: TRBV18
j_call: TRBJ2-1
cdr3_nt: TGTGCCAGCTCACCAAGTACGATTGGGAATGAGCAGTTCTTC
cdr3_aa: CASSPSTIGNEQFF

d_call: TRBD1
clone_size: many
v_call: TRBV5-1
j_call: TRBJ1-2
cdr3_nt: TGCGCCAGCAGTTACGACAGGGGAGGCGGCTACACCTTC
cdr3_aa: CASSYDRGGGYTF

d_call: TRBD2
clone_size: -
v_call: TRBV20-1
j_call: TRBJ2-7
cdr3_nt: TGCAGTGCATCCGGGACTAGCGAGCGGGAGCAGTACTTC
cdr3_aa: CSASGTSEREQYF

d_call: -
clone_size: -
v_call: TRBV4-2
j_call: TRBJ1-4
cdr3_nt: TGTGCCAGCAGCCTGAGAGGGGTAGGACAGAACCGGGGTGAAAAACTGTTTTTT
cdr3_aa: CASSLRGVGQNRGEKLFF

d_call: -
clone_size: many
v_call: TRBV9
j_call: TRBJ2-5
cdr3_nt: TGTGCCAGCAGCGTAGGGACAGTCCCCCAAGAGACCCAGTACTTC
cdr3_aa: CASSVGTVPQETQYF

d_call: -
clone_size: few
v_call: TRBV5-5
j_call: TRBJ1-6
cdr3_nt: TGTGCCAGCAGCTTGGGGGACGTAAGCTCCTATAATTCACCCCTCCACTTT
cdr3_aa: CASSLGDVSSYNSPLHF

d_call: -
clone_size: -
v_call: TRBV7-8
j_call: TRBJ2-7
cdr3_nt: TGTGCCAGCAGCTTAGCAGCGGCGGGGCTCTCCTACGAGCAGTACTTC
cdr3_aa: CASSLAAAGLSYEQYF

d_call: -
clone_size: -
v_call: TRBV4-2
j_call: TRBJ1-5
cdr3_nt: TGTGCCAGCAGCCAAGAAACGTCGACTAATCAGCCCCAGCATTTT
cdr3_aa: CASSQETSTNQPQHF

d_call: -
clone_size: few
v_call: TRBV6-5
j_call: TRBJ2-3
cdr3_nt: TGTGCCAGCAGTTATGGGGGGTCCTCCACAGATACGCAGTATTTT
cdr3_aa: CASSYGGSSTDTQYF

d_call: -
clone_size: -
v_call: TRBV12-3/TRBV12-4
j_call: TRBJ2-7
cdr3_nt: TGTGCCAGCAGAGGGGACTTCTCCTACGAGCAGTACTTC
cdr3_aa: CASRGDFSYEQYF

d_call: TRBD1
clone_size: -
v_call: TRBV29-1
j_call: TRBJ2-7
cdr3_nt: TGCAGCGCCCGCCCCGGACAGGGCTCCTACGAGCAGTACTTC
cdr3_aa: CSARPGQGSYEQYF

d_call: -
clone_size: -
v_call: TRBV7-9
j_call: TRBJ2-7
cdr3_nt: TGTGCCAGCAGCTTAAGGAGCCACTACGAGCAGTACTTC
cdr3_aa: CASSLRSHYEQYF

d_call: -
clone_size: few
v_call: TRBV27
j_call: TRBJ1-5
cdr3_nt: TGTGCCAGCGTCCAGCCCCAGCATTTT
cdr3_aa: CASVQPQHF

d_call: -
clone_size: -
v_call: TRBV4-3
j_call: TRBJ2-7
cdr3_nt: TGCGCCAGCAGCCAAGCAGTCTCCTACGAGCAGTACTTC
cdr3_aa: CASSQAVSYEQYF

d_call: TRBD1
clone_size: -
v_call: TRBV7-3
j_call: TRBJ2-5
cdr3_nt: TGTGCCAGCAGCTATGACAGGGGAGAGACCCAGTACTTC
cdr3_aa: CASSYDRGETQYF

d_call: -
clone_size: many
v_call: TRBV29-1
j_call: TRBJ1-2
cdr3_nt: TGCAGCGTCGCGGGCGTTCCTGACAGGATCTATGGCTACACCTTC
cdr3_aa: CSVAGVPDRIYGYTF

d_call: TRBD2
clone_size: few
v_call: TRBV5-5
j_call: TRBJ2-1
cdr3_nt: TGTGCCAGCAGCTTGGCTCGGGGGGGGACACTCAGCTCCTACAATGAGCAGTTCTTC
cdr3_aa: CASSLARGGTLSSYNEQFF

d_call: -
clone_size: -
v_call: TRBV2
j_call: TRBJ2-3
cdr3_nt: TGTGCCAGCAAAGTTGGCGGTTACACAGATACGCAGTATTTT
cdr3_aa: CASKVGGYTDTQYF

d_call: -
clone_size: few
v_call: TRBV5-1
j_call: TRBJ2-1
cdr3_nt: TGCGCCAGCAGCTGGGGACCCGGGACTTACAATGAGCAGTTCTTC
cdr3_aa: CASSWGPGTYNEQFF

d_call: TRBD1
clone_size: -
v_call: TRBV7-7
j_call: TRBJ2-2
cdr3_nt: TGTGCTAGCAGCTTCGGGGACAGGGGTGACGGGGAGCTGTTTTTT
cdr3_aa: CASSFGDRGDGELFF

d_call: -
clone_size: few
v_call: TRBV24-1
j_call: TRBJ2-3
cdr3_nt: TGTGCCACATCACCACGAAGCACAGATACGCAGTATTTT
cdr3_aa: CATSPRSTDTQYF

d_call: TRBD1
clone_size: -
v_call: TRBV27
j_call: TRBJ2-7
cdr3_nt: TGTGCCAGCAGAATTACTGGACAGGTGCCCTCCTACGAGCAGTACTTC
cdr3_aa: CASRITGQVPSYEQYF

d_call: TRBD2
clone_size: -
v_call: TRBV20-1
j_call: TRBJ2-3
cdr3_nt: TGCAGTGCTGCGCCCCAACCCCCGGGACTAGCGGGAGGGTCTCGGGATACGCAGTATTTT
cdr3_aa: CSAAPQPPGLAGGSRDTQYF

d_call: -
clone_size: -
v_call: TRBV6-5
j_call: TRBJ1-1
cdr3_nt: TGTGCCAGCAGGCGGGACCGGCTGAACACTGAAGCTTTCTTT
cdr3_aa: CASRRDRLNTEAFF

d_call: -
clone_size: -
v_call: TRBV29-1
j_call: TRBJ2-7
cdr3_nt: TGCAGCGTTGAAGGGGGGGAAAGAGGGGTCCACGAGCAGTACTTC
cdr3_aa: CSVEGGERGVHEQYF

d_call: -
clone_size: few
v_call: TRBV20-1
j_call: TRBJ2-1
cdr3_nt: TGCAGTGCTAGAGATATGCGGGACTCGGACAATGAGCAGTTCTTC
cdr3_aa: CSARDMRDSDNEQFF

d_call: -
clone_size: -
v_call: TRBV5-1
j_call: TRBJ1-1
cdr3_nt: TGCGCCAGCAGCTTGGAGGTAGTAAACACTGAAGCTTTCTTT
cdr3_aa: CASSLEVVNTEAFF